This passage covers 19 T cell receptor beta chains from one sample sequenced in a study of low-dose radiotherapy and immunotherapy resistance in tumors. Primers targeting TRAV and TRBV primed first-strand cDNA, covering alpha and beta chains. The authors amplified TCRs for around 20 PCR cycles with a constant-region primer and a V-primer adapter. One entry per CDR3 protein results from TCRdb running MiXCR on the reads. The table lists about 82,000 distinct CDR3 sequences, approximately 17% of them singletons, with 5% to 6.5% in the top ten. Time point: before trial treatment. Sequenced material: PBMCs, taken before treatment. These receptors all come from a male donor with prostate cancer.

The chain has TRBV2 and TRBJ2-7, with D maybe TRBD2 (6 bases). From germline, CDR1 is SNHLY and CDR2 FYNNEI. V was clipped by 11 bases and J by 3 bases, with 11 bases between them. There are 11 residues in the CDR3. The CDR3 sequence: CAAGTIYEQYF. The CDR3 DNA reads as TGTGCCGCGGGAACTATCTACGAGCAGTACTTC.

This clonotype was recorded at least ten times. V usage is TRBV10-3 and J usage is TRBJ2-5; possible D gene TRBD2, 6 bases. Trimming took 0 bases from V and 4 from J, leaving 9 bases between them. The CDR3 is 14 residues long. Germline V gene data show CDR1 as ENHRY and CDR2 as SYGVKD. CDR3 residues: CAISESSGRETQYF. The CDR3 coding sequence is TGTGCCATCAGTGAGTCTTCCGGGAGAGAGACCCAGTACTTC.

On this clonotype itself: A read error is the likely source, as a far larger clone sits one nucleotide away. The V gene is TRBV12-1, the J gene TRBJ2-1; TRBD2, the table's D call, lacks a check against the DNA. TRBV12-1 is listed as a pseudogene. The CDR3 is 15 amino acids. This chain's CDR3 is CASSSSGNTYNERFF. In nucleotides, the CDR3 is TGTGCCAGCAGCTCCAGCGGGAATACCTACAATGAGCGGTTCTTC.

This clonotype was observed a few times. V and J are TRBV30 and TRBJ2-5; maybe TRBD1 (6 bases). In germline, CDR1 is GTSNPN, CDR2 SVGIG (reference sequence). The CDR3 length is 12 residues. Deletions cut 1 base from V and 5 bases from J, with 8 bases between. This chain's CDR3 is CAWSEQGETQYF. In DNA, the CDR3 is TGTGCCTGGAGTGAGCAGGGGGAGACCCAGTACTTC.

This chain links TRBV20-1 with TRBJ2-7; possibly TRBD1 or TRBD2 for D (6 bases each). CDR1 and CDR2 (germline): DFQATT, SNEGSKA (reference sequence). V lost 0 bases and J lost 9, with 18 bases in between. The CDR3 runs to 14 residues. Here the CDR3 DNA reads TGCAGTGCTAGAGATCTAGACGGGGGCTTCGTGCAGTACTTC. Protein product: CSARDLDGGFVQYF.

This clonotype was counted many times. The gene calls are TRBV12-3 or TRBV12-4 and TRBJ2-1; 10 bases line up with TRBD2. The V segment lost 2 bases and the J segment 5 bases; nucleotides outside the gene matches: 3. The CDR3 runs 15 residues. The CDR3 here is CASSLLLAGNNEQFF. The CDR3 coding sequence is TGTGCCAGCAGTTTATTACTAGCGGGAAACAATGAGCAGTTCTTC.

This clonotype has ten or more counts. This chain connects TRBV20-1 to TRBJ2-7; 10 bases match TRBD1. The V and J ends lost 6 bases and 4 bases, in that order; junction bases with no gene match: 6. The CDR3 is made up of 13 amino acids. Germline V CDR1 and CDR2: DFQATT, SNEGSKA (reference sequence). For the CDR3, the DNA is TGCAGTGCAGGACGGACAGGGGGATACGAGCAGTACTTC. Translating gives CSAGRTGGYEQYF.

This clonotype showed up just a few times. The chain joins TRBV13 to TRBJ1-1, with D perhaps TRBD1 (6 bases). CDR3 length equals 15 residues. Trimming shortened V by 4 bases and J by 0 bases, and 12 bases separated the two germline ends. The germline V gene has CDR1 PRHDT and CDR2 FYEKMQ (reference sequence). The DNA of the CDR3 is TGTGCCAGCAGCTCCTACAGGGACCTGAACACTGAAGCTTTCTTT. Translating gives CASSSYRDLNTEAFF.

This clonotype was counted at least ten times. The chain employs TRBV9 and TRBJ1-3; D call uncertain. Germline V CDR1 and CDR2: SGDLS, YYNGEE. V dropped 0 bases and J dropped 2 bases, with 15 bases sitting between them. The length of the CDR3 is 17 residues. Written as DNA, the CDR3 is TGTGCCAGCAGCGTAGAGGGTCGGAGGGCTACTGGAAACACCATATATTTT. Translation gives CASSVEGRRATGNTIYF.

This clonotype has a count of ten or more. CDR3: CSASPGDGSDTQYF. In DNA, the CDR3 is TGCAGTGCTAGCCCAGGGGATGGTTCAGATACGCAGTATTTT. V gene TRBV20-1 combines with J gene TRBJ2-3, with a weak D call TRBD1 (6 bases). This CDR3 is 14 amino acids long. Per germline, CDR1 DFQATT and CDR2 SNEGSKA (reference sequence). The V end lost 3 bases, the J end lost 4 bases, and 14 bases lay between the germline ends.

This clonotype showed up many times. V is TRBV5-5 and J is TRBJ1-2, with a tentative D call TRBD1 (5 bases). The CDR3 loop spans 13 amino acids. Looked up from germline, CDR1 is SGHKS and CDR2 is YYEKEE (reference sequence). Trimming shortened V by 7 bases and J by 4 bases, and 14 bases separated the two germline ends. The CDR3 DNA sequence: TGTGCCAGCTCCGGTGCAGGGCTCTATGGCTACACCTTC. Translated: CASSGAGLYGYTF.

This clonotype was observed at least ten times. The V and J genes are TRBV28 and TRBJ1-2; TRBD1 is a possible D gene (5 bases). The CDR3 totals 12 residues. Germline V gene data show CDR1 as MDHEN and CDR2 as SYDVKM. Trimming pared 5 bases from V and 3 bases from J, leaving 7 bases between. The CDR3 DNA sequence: TGTGCCAGCAGTGAGACAGACTATGGCTACACCTTC. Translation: CASSETDYGYTF.

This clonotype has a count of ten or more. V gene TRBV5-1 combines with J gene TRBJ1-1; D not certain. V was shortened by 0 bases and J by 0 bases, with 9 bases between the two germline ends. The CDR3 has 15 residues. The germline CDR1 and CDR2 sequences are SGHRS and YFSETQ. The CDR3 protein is CASSLALTMNTEAFF. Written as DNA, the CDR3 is TGCGCCAGCAGCTTGGCTCTCACTATGAACACTGAAGCTTTCTTT.

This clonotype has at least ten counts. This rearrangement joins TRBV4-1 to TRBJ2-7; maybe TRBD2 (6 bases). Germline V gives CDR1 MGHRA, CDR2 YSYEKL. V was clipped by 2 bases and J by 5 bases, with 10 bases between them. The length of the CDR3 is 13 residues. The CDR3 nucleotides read TGCGCCAGCAGCCAACGGGAGTGGGACGAGCAGTACTTC. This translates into CASSQREWDEQYF.

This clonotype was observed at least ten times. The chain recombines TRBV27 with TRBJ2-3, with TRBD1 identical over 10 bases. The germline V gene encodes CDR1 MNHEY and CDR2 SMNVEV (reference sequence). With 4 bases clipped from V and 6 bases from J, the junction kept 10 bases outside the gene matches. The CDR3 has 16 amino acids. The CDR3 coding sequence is TGTGCCAGCAGTTCCGCCGGGACAGGGGAATGGGATACGCAGTATTTT. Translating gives CASSSAGTGEWDTQYF.

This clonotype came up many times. The CDR3 region is CASSALGGGLAREISEQFF. The CDR3, as DNA: TGTGCCAGCAGCGCACTTGGGGGGGGACTAGCGCGAGAAATCAGCGAGCAGTTCTTC. The V gene is TRBV7-9, the J gene TRBJ2-1, with 10 bases identical to TRBD2. This CDR3 has 19 amino acids. After removal of 5 bases from V and 10 bases from J, the junction contained 23 bases not matched to a gene. Per germline, CDR1 SEHNR and CDR2 FQNEAQ (reference sequence).

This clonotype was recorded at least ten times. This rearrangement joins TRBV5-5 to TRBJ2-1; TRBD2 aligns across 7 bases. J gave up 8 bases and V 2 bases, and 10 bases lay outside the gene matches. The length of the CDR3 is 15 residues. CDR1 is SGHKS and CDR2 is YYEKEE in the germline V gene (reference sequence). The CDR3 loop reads CASSLPLARGDEQFF. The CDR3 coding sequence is TGTGCCAGCAGCTTACCACTAGCGAGAGGCGATGAGCAGTTCTTC.

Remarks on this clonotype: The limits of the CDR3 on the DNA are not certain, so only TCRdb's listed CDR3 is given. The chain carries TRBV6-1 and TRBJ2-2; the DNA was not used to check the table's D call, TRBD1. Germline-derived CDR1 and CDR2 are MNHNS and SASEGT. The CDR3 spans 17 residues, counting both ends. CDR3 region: CASSYSVVRGPGELFFF.

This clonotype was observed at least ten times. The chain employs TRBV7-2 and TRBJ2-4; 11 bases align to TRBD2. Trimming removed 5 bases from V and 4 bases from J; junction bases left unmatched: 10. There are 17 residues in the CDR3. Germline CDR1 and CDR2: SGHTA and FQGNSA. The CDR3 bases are TGTGCCAGCAGCAGACCTGGGACTAGCGGCCGGAAAAACATTCAGTACTTC. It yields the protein CASSRPGTSGRKNIQYF.